In its sample, the clone carrying this T cell receptor beta chain was seen a few times. Its target is unknown. This entry belongs to a study of T cells in Graves' hyperthyroidism and ophthalmopathy. The overall study: Peripheral blood draws took place at initial diagnosis, ahead of any treatment. General study findings and limits: Blood held most thyroid clonotypes expanded above 0.001 frequency.

Amplified regions were TCR beta CDR3 sequences from RNA transcripts. RT-PCR in the first round (using the HTBI primer set) targeted the TCR CDR3. Using its own MiXCR run on the multiplex PCR reads, TCRdb lists one record per CDR3 protein. This table holds around 600,000 distinct CDR3 sequences, roughly 15% found once. Deletions cut 3 bases from V and 5 bases from J, with 10 bases between. The CDR3 runs 13 residues. CDR1 is MNHNS, CDR2 SASEGT, per germline. Sequencing was done on a sample of blood. The V call is TRBV6-1, the J call TRBJ1-2; the D gene is possibly TRBD1 (5 bases). The clonotype originates from a woman aged 40-49 years with Graves' ophthalmopathy. CDR3 sequence (DNA): TGTGCCAGCAGTGAGGGGGGGGGTTATGGCTACACCTTC. Translated, it gives CASSEGGGYGYTF.